This section outlines one TCR beta chain sequence together with its context. This entry comes from a study of blood T cell repertoires in COVID-19. In the study overall: Sources were T cells, B-cell-depleted T cells, or PBMCs; the material itself was cDNA or gDNA.

After removal of 2 bases from V and 3 bases from J, the junction contained 7 bases not matched to a gene. Germline V gene sequence: CDR1 SGHTA, CDR2 FQGTGA. This CDR3 is built from 17 residues. In the authors' methods: Amplifying reference gene primers gave estimates of nucleated cell counts. TCRdb's table, derived via immunoSEQ multiplex PCR, lists solely in-frame clones and lacks some. That table is the source of V, J and clone size, and D and trimming were worked out from the DNA. Among some 330,000 clones listed, under 85% were seen once. Study members were between about 18 and 100 years old and lived in 20 to 30 US regions. Recovered status applied to Cohort 3 donors who had two consecutive negative PCRs. It also applied to those with clearance or with symptom resolution.

The chain recombines TRBV7-3 with TRBJ2-1, with 10 bases lining up with TRBD2. This TCR came from a woman aged 45-65 years who had recovered from COVID-19. Sequencing was carried out using PBMCs or T cells enriched from blood (not recorded which). The CDR3 DNA sequence: TGTGCCAGCAGCTTAGCCCACTCTAGCGGGAGCTACAATGAGCAGTTCTTC. Translating it yields CASSLAHSSGSYNEQFF.